A single TCR beta chain is shown here with its context. The antigen is not known. The entry originates in a study of T cell responses to AZD1222 COVID-19 vaccine. Looking at the study overall: Second doses that came at about 4 or about 12 weeks were put together. The study, taken as a whole, reports: Spike-specific TCR breadth and depth rose after two AZD1222 doses.

The CDR3 is 15 residues long. Trimming stripped 3 bases from V and 0 bases from J, with 12 bases between. The germline CDR1 and CDR2 sequences are LNHNV and YYDKDF (reference sequence). The protocol was immunoSEQ multiplex PCR, while the TCRdb copy is restricted to in-frame clones and leaves out a portion. The table shows around 260,000 clones, with more than 80% occurring only once. The source of this sequence is an adult in good health. The chain combines TRBV15 with TRBJ2-7; D might be TRBD1 (6 bases). Sequences were derived from peripheral blood, sampled on day 0 of AZD1222 vaccination. In DNA, the CDR3 is TGTGCCACCAGCAGCAACAGGGCGAGCTCCTACGAGCAGTACTTC. Translation gives CATSSNRASSYEQYF.